Each of the 14 T cell receptor beta chains below was sequenced from the same sample in a study of beta chain features in type 1 diabetes. Of the isolated RNA, all was reverse transcribed, and so the sequenced material was expressed TCRB transcripts. Sequencing was performed with immunoSEQ multiplex PCR; in TCRdb, only in-frame clones are kept and a portion is missing. Here the sample spans roughly 180,000 clones, less than 9.5% being singletons. Study findings and constraints: Researchers report that Type 1 diabetes patients had moderately but significantly shorter TCRB CDR3s across all four CD4+ subsets.

The antigens for these receptors are not known. The sequenced sample consisted of central memory CD4+ T cells from blood. The source is a woman aged 40-49 years with type 1 diabetes.

There are a few counts of this clone. This chain joins TRBV11-2 and TRBJ2-5, with D possibly being TRBD2 (5 bases). CDR3 length equals 13 residues. Germline CDR1 SGHAT, CDR2 FQNNGV. Trimming took off 5 bases at V and 4 bases at J, with 11 bases between the two ends. DNA for the CDR3: TGTGCCAGCAGCCCGGTGGCGGGAGAGACCCAGTACTTC. This sequence encodes CASSPVAGETQYF.

The chain couples TRBV7-2 to TRBJ1-2; no reliable D call. The V gene lost 3 bases and the J gene lost 3 bases, with 11 bases spanning the gap. Germline loops: CDR1 SGHTA, CDR2 FQGNSA. The CDR3 runs 14 residues. The CDR3 region has the DNA TGTGCCAGCAGCTTCACCGGGAACGACTATGGCTACACCTTC. The encoded protein is CASSFTGNDYGYTF. Using reference TRBV7-2 and TRBJ1-2 for the parts outside the CDR3, the full variable domain is GAGVSQSPSNKVTEKGKDVELRCDPISGHTALYWYRQSLGQGLEFLIYFQGNSAPDKSGLPSDRFSAERTGGSVSTLTIQRTQQEDSAVYLCASSFTGNDYGYTFGSGTRLTVV.

This clone was observed at least ten times. Additional DNA sequences in this sample encode the identical CDR3. The V gene is TRBV18, the J gene TRBJ1-4; 8 bases align to TRBD1. CDR3 length equals 14 residues. V lost 1 base to trimming and J lost 5 bases; unmatched junction nucleotides: 0. Germline V gives CDR1 KGHSH, CDR2 LQKENI. This CDR3 reads CASSPRDRNEKLFF. The CDR3 region has the DNA TGTGCCAGCTCACCACGGGACAGGAATGAAAAACTGTTTTTT.

The chain has TRBV5-5 and TRBJ1-5; perhaps TRBD1 as D (6 bases). V was shortened by 4 bases and J by 4 bases, with 21 bases between the two germline ends. Germline assignment: CDR1 SGHKS and CDR2 YYEKEE (reference sequence). The CDR3 is made up of 17 amino acids. CDR3 DNA sequence: TGTGCCAGCAGCAATTCTGGGGGCCCGATGGGGAATCAGCCCCAGCATTTT. This translates into CASSNSGGPMGNQPQHF. The complete variable domain, with remaining parts taken from reference TRBV5-5 and TRBJ1-5, reads DAGVTQSPTHLIKTRGQQVTLRCSPISGHKSVSWYQQVLGQGPQFIFQYYEKEERGRGNFPDRFSARQFPNYSSELNVNALLLGDSALYLCASSNSGGPMGNQPQHFGDGTRLSIL.

This clone was recorded a few times. The rearrangement links TRBV7-2 to TRBJ2-2; D call uncertain. CDR3 length: 12 amino acids. With 5 bases removed from V and 4 bases from J, the gap between germline ends came to 5 bases. The V gene's germline CDR1 is SGHTA and CDR2 FQGNSA. The CDR3 loop reads CASSRRTGELFF. The CDR3 nucleotides read TGTGCCAGCAGCCGTCGCACCGGGGAGCTGTTTTTT. Based on the CDR3 plus reference TRBV7-2 and TRBJ2-2, the full variable domain is GAGVSQSPSNKVTEKGKDVELRCDPISGHTALYWYRQSLGQGLEFLIYFQGNSAPDKSGLPSDRFSAERTGGSVSTLTIQRTQQEDSAVYLCASSRRTGELFFGEGSRLTVL.

The chain joins TRBV6-6 to TRBJ2-7; 7 bases line up with TRBD1. CDR1 and CDR2 from the germline V gene are MNHNY and SVGAGI (reference sequence). Trimming cost V 10 bases and J 5 bases; bases outside gene matches: 5. The CDR3 extends over 11 amino acids. This CDR3 reads CANSQGDEQYF. The CDR3, as DNA: TGTGCCAATTCTCAGGGGGACGAGCAGTACTTC.

This rearrangement joins TRBV28 to TRBJ2-1; D is perhaps TRBD2 (5 bases). Germline CDR1 reads MDHEN; CDR2 reads SYDVKM. The length of the CDR3 is 19 residues. V shed 4 bases and J shed 0 bases, with 22 bases lying between them. This CDR3 reads CASSSILFADSSSYNEQFF. CDR3 sequence (DNA): TGTGCCAGCAGTTCCATACTATTCGCGGACTCAAGCTCCTACAATGAGCAGTTCTTC. Full variable domain (rest looked up from reference TRBV28 and TRBJ2-1): DVKVTQSSRYLVKRTGEKVFLECVQDMDHENMFWYRQDPGLGLRLIYFSYDVKMKEKGDIPEGYSVSREKKERFSLILESASTNQTSMYLCASSSILFADSSSYNEQFFGPGTRLTVL.

The table lists this clone with a few counts. V and J are TRBV2 and TRBJ2-5, with D maybe TRBD2 (6 bases). CDR1 and CDR2 from the germline V gene are SNHLY and FYNNEI. Trimming left V 6 bases short and J 0 bases short, with 14 bases between. The CDR3 has 15 amino acids. CDR3 nucleotide sequence: TGTGCCAGCAGGGGGAGGCTCCCGTACCAAGAGACCCAGTACTTC. This sequence encodes CASRGRLPYQETQYF.

The chain is built from TRBV5-4 and TRBJ1-6; 8 positions agree with TRBD1. This CDR3 comprises 15 residues. CDR1 is SGHNT and CDR2 is YYREEE in the germline V gene (reference sequence). The V segment lost 0 bases and the J segment 9 bases; nucleotides outside the gene matches: 5. The chain's CDR3 is CASSLGGTGFSPLHF. CDR3 in DNA: TGTGCCAGCAGCTTGGGAGGGACAGGCTTTTCACCCCTCCACTTT. The full variable domain, its missing parts supplied by reference TRBV5-4 and TRBJ1-6, is ETGVTQSPTHLIKTRGQQVTLRCSSQSGHNTVSWYQQALGQGPQFIFQYYREEENGRGNFPPRFSGLQFPNYSSELNVNALELDDSALYLCASSLGGTGFSPLHFGNGTRLTVT.

CDR3 sequence reads: CSAIELEAFF. The CDR3 bases are TGCAGTGCTATAGAACTTGAAGCTTTCTTT. The chain is built from TRBV20-1 and TRBJ1-1; D uncertain. Germline values: CDR1 DFQATT, CDR2 SNEGSKA (reference sequence). The CDR3 extends over 10 amino acids. V was cut by 4 bases and J by 7 bases, with 7 bases left in between.

This rearrangement joins TRBV5-1 to TRBJ2-5, with TRBD1 as a possible D gene (6 bases). Germline CDR1 is SGHRS and CDR2 is YFSETQ. This CDR3 is built from 13 residues. V was clipped by 4 bases and J by 7 bases, with 14 bases between them. The CDR3 DNA reads as TGCGCCAGCAGCGTACAGGGTGCCGGGACCCAGTACTTC. Protein: CASSVQGAGTQYF.

The chain is built from TRBV7-8 and TRBJ1-2; 7 bases agree with TRBD1. Germline lookup yields CDR1 SGHVS and CDR2 FQNEAQ. The CDR3 consists of 14 residues. J lost 6 bases, V lost 8 bases, and 12 bases had no gene match. CDR3 in DNA: TGTGCCAGCCGCCCCGACCAGGGGGTGGATGGCTACACCTTC. Protein sequence: CASRPDQGVDGYTF.

V gene TRBV10-3 combines with J gene TRBJ2-1, with D maybe TRBD2 (5 bases). The CDR3 spans 13 residues. CDR1 and CDR2 (germline): ENHRY, SYGVKD. The V end was cut by 4 bases, the J end by 6 bases, with 10 bases between. The DNA for the CDR3 is TGTGCCATCAGTGCCGTCGGGGTCAATGAGCAGTTCTTC. This sequence encodes CAISAVGVNEQFF.

The chain carries TRBV19 and TRBJ2-1; 7 positions agree with TRBD2. Germline V CDR1 and CDR2: LNHDA, SQIVND (reference sequence). V gave up 11 bases and J gave up 3 bases; unmatched junction bases: 10. This CDR3 contains 14 residues. This chain's CDR3 is CASKRLAGYNEQFF. The CDR3 nucleotides are TGTGCCTCAAAACGACTAGCTGGCTACAATGAGCAGTTCTTC. Drawing the rest from reference TRBV19 and TRBJ2-1, the complete variable domain is DGGITQSPKYLFRKEGQNVTLSCEQNLNHDAMYWYRQDPGQGLRLIYYSQIVNDFQKGDIAEGYSVSREKKESFPLTVTSAQKNPTAFYLCASKRLAGYNEQFFGPGTRLTVL.